Below, one T cell receptor beta chain is given with its context. As originally analysed: It was from reference gene primer amplification that nucleated cell counts were estimated. The repertoire was sequenced with immunoSEQ multiplex PCR; TCRdb's copy has only in-frame clones and lacks some. That table is the source of V, J and clone size, and D and trimming were worked out from the DNA. The sample holds about 220,000 clones; about 79% are singletons and the top ten take about 9.7%. This sample is part of a study of blood T cell repertoires in COVID-19. Study-wide context: COVID-19 samples collected from the United States, Italy and Spain covered acute and convalescent phases.

The source material was peripheral blood. The sequence was collected from a man aged 50 to 60 with active or convalescent COVID-19.

The CDR3 reads CASSEREGTNEQFF. CDR3 coding DNA: TGTGCCAGCAGTGAAAGGGAGGGTACGAATGAGCAGTTCTTC. This chain links TRBV2 with TRBJ2-1, with 7 bases lining up with TRBD2. The junction had 5 bases not matched to a gene; V was cut back by 2 bases and J by 7 bases. Germline assignment: CDR1 SNHLY and CDR2 FYNNEI. The CDR3 is 14 amino acids.